This T cell receptor (beta chain) was identified in a study of T-cell memory formation after mild COVID-19. The germline V gene has CDR1 DFQATT and CDR2 SNEGSKA (reference sequence). V was clipped by 3 bases and J by 0 bases, with 8 bases between them. The CDR3 has 13 residues. TCRdb reanalysed the 5' RACE reads using MiXCR and keeps one entry per CDR3 protein. The table shows 380,000 or so distinct CDR3 sequences, with roughly 14% occurring only once. This clonotype was seen only a few times. Source material: PBMCs or a T cell subset sorted from them (not recorded which). The clonotype was recovered from a man aged 18 to 35 who had mild COVID-19 (a few samples of this study predate the infection). Cell type and time point are not known. J is TRBJ1-1 and V is TRBV20-1; D unresolved. The CDR3 nucleotides read TGCAGTGCTAGGAACGGTATGAACACTGAAGCTTTCTTT. Protein: CSARNGMNTEAFF.